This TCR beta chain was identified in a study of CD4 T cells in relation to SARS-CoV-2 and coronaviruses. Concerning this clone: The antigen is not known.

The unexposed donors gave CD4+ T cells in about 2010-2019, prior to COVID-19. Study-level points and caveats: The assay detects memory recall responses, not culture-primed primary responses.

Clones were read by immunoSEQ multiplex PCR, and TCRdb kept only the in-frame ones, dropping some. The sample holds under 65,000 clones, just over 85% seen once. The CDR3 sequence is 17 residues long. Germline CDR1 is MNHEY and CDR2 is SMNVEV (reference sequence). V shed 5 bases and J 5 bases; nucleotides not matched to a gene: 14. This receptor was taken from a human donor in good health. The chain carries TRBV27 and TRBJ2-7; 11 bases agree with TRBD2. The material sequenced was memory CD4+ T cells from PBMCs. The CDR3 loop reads CASSIRLTGTSGHEQYF. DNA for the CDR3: TGTGCCAGCAGTATCCGACTAACCGGGACTAGCGGACACGAGCAGTACTTC.